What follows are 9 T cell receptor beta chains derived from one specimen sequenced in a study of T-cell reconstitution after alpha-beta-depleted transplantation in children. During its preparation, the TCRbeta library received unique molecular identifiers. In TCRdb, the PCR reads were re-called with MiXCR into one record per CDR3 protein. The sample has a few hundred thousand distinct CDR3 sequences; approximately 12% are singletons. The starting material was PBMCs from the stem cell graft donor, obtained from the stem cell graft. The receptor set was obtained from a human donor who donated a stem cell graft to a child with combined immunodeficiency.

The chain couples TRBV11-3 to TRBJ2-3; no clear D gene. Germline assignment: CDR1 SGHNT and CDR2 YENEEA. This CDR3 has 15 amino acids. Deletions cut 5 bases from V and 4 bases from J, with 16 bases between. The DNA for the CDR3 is TGTGCCAGCAGCCCTTTCTTAGGTAGCTCAGATACGCAGTATTTT. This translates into CASSPFLGSSDTQYF.

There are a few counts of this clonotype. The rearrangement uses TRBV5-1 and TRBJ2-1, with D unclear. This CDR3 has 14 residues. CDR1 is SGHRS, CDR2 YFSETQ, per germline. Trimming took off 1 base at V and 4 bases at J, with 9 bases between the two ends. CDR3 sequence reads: CASSLTSRYNEQFF. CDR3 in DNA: TGCGCCAGCAGCTTGACGTCGCGGTACAATGAGCAGTTCTTC.

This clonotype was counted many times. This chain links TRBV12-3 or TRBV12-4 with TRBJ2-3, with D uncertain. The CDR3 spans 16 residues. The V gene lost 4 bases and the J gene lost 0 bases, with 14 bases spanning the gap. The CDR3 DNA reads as TGTGCCAGCAGTTACCCGAGTGGGGTGAGCACAGATACGCAGTATTTT. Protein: CASSYPSGVSTDTQYF.

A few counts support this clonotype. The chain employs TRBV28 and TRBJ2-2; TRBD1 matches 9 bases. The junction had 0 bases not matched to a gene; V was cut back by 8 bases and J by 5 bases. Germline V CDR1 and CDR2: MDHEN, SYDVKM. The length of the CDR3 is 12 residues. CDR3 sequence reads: CASGTGTGELFF. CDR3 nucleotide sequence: TGTGCCAGCGGGACAGGGACCGGGGAGCTGTTTTTT.

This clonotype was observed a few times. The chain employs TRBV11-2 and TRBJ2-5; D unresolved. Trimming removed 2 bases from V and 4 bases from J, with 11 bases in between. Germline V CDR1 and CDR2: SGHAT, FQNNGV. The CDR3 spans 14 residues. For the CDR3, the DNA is TGTGCCAGCAGCTTAATGGCTACCTCAGAGACCCAGTACTTC. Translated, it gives CASSLMATSETQYF.

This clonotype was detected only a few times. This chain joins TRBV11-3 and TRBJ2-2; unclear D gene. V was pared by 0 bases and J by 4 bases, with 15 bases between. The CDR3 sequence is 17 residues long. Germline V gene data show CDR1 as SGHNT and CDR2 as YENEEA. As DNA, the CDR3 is TGTGCCAGCAGCTTAGATTCGAACCGCTTGGTCACCGGGGAGCTGTTTTTT. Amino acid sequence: CASSLDSNRLVTGELFF.

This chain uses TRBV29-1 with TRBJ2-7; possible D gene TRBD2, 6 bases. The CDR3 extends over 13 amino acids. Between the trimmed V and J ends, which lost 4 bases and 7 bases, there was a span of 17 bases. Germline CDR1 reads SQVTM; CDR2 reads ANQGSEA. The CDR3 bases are TGCAGCGTTGTTGCCTATGCTGGGGGGGAGCAGTACTTC. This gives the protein CSVVAYAGGEQYF.

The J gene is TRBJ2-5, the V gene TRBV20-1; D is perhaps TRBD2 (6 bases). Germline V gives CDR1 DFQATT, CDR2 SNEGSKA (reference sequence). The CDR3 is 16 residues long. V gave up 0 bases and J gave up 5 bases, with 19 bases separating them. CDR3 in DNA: TGCAGTGCTAGAGATTGGGCTGTCGGTGGAGGGGAGACCCAGTACTTC. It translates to CSARDWAVGGGETQYF.

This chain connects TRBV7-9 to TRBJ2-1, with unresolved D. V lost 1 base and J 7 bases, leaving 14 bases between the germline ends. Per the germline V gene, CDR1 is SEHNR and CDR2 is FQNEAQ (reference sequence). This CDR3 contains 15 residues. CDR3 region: CASSLGQGGWNEQFF. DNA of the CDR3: TGTGCCAGCAGCTTAGGGCAAGGTGGGTGGAATGAGCAGTTCTTC. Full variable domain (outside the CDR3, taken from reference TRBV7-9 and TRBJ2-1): DTGVSQNPRHKITKRGQNVTFRCDPISEHNRLYWYRQTLGQGPEFLTYFQNEAQLEKSRLLSDRFSAERPKGSFSTLEIQRTEQGDSAMYLCASSLGQGGWNEQFFGPGTRLTVL.